This passage covers 21 T cell receptor beta chains from one sample sequenced in a study of identical twins. Via MiXCR, TCRdb re-called the 5' RACE reads, giving one row per CDR3 protein. The sample has 400,000 to 600,000 distinct CDR3 sequences; about a fifth are singletons. These same records also appear under a second study, on yellow fever vaccine responses in identical twins.

The specimen was CD4+ T cells sorted from blood. These TCRs come from a woman aged 18-35 years in good health.

This clonotype was observed a handful of times. The rearrangement links TRBV28 to TRBJ2-5, with 7 bases identical to TRBD2. V trimming: 4 bases; J trimming: 2 bases; junction bases outside the gene matches: 7. This CDR3 is 15 amino acids long. Germline CDR1 reads MDHEN; CDR2 reads SYDVKM. The CDR3, as DNA: TGTGCCAGCAGTTGGACTAGTGGGGTACAAGAGACCCAGTACTTC. This gives the protein CASSWTSGVQETQYF. The entire variable domain, with the rest obtained from reference TRBV28 and TRBJ2-5, is as follows: DVKVTQSSRYLVKRTGEKVFLECVQDMDHENMFWYRQDPGLGLRLIYFSYDVKMKEKGDIPEGYSVSREKKERFSLILESASTNQTSMYLCASSWTSGVQETQYFGPGTRLLVL.

This sequence joins TRBV7-9 and TRBJ2-7, with a possible D match to TRBD2 (6 bases). Germline CDR1 and CDR2: SEHNR and FQNEAQ (reference sequence). V was pared by 0 bases and J by 9 bases, with 12 bases between. The CDR3 loop spans 13 amino acids. The CDR3 DNA sequence: TGTGCCAGCAGCTTAGCGGAGGGCAGCGGGCAGTACTTC. Protein sequence: CASSLAEGSGQYF.

The chain carries TRBV24-1 and TRBJ2-1; a possible D gene is TRBD1 (6 bases). From germline, CDR1 is KGHDR and CDR2 SFDVKD. The CDR3 extends over 15 amino acids. V gave up 3 bases and J gave up 5 bases, with 13 bases separating them. Here the CDR3 reads CATSDPQGFHNEQFF. The CDR3 DNA sequence: TGTGCCACCAGTGATCCTCAGGGGTTCCACAATGAGCAGTTCTTC.

The chain links TRBV5-1 to TRBJ2-1; 12 nucleotides match TRBD2. With 4 bases clipped from V and 9 bases from J, the junction kept 11 bases outside the gene matches. There are 16 residues in the CDR3. Germline V gene data show CDR1 as SGHRS and CDR2 as YFSETQ. CDR3 loop: CASSARLAGAGSEQFF. The CDR3 DNA sequence: TGCGCCAGCAGCGCCAGACTAGCGGGGGCCGGAAGTGAGCAGTTCTTC.

The rearrangement joins TRBV3-1 to TRBJ2-1; D may be TRBD1 (7 bases). In germline, CDR1 is LGHDT, CDR2 YNNKEL (reference sequence). Trimming removed 5 bases from V and 3 bases from J, with 11 bases in between. The CDR3 is 14 amino acids. For the CDR3, the DNA is TGTGCCAGCAGCTCAGGGGGGAACTACAATGAGCAGTTCTTC. This sequence encodes CASSSGGNYNEQFF.

The genes are TRBV6-5 and TRBJ2-1; 7 positions match TRBD2. V shed 7 bases, J shed 6 bases, and the junction held 6 bases outside the gene matches. The CDR3 runs to 13 residues. Germline CDR1 and CDR2: MNHEY and SVGAGI. Written as DNA, the CDR3 is TGTGCCAGCACCGGGAGGACCGGCAATGAGCAGTTCTTC. Its translation: CASTGRTGNEQFF.

This rearrangement joins TRBV6-1 to TRBJ2-1; D may be TRBD1 or TRBD2 (6 bases each). This CDR3 has 17 amino acids. Per the germline V gene, CDR1 is MNHNS and CDR2 is SASEGT. The V and J ends lost 6 bases and 0 bases respectively, with 18 bases between them. The CDR3, as DNA: TGTGCCAGCAGCAAAACCGGGGGCGCGGGCTCCTACAATGAGCAGTTCTTC. Its translation: CASSKTGGAGSYNEQFF.

This chain links TRBV28 with TRBJ2-1; D unclear. Trimming took 5 bases from V and 0 from J, leaving 11 bases between them. Germline CDR1 and CDR2: MDHEN and SYDVKM. The CDR3 runs to 15 residues. CDR3: CASSPTRSSYNEQFF. The CDR3 coding sequence is TGTGCCAGCAGTCCCACGCGAAGCTCCTACAATGAGCAGTTCTTC. Full variable domain (outside the CDR3, taken from reference TRBV28 and TRBJ2-1): DVKVTQSSRYLVKRTGEKVFLECVQDMDHENMFWYRQDPGLGLRLIYFSYDVKMKEKGDIPEGYSVSREKKERFSLILESASTNQTSMYLCASSPTRSSYNEQFFGPGTRLTVL.

A few counts support this clonotype. This chain connects TRBV3-1 to TRBJ2-1, with 11 bases matching TRBD2. The V gene's germline CDR1 is LGHDT and CDR2 YNNKEL (reference sequence). The CDR3 length is 22 residues. V shed 0 bases and J 7 bases; nucleotides not matched to a gene: 23. CDR3 bases: TGTGCCAGCAGCCAAGATAGGAGGACTAGCGGGTTCTGGTTCCCCAATCCAAATGAGCAGTTCTTC. It specifies CASSQDRRTSGFWFPNPNEQFF.

This clonotype turned up a few times. The gene calls are TRBV3-1 and TRBJ2-5; D not resolved. CDR1 is LGHDT and CDR2 is YNNKEL in the germline V gene (reference sequence). Trimming removed 0 bases at V and 3 bases at J, with 5 bases between. The CDR3 runs to 13 residues. The DNA of the CDR3 is TGTGCCAGCAGCCAAGAGGGGAAAGAGACCCAGTACTTC. This gives the protein CASSQEGKETQYF.

The chain recombines TRBV2 with TRBJ2-1, with no clear D. The CDR3 length is 12 residues. From germline, CDR1 is SNHLY and CDR2 FYNNEI. Trimming left V 4 bases short and J 8 bases short, with 9 bases between. In nucleotides, the CDR3 is TGTGCCAGCAGTGGGGTAGTGGATGAGCAGTTCTTC. Translating gives CASSGVVDEQFF.

The chain recombines TRBV9 with TRBJ2-3; 7 nucleotides match TRBD1. This CDR3 has 15 residues. The germline V gene has CDR1 SGDLS and CDR2 YYNGEE. V was pared by 3 bases and J by 3 bases, with 7 bases of the junction left unmatched. The CDR3 nucleotides read TGTGCCAGCAGCGATACAGGGGTTGAAACAGATACGCAGTATTTT. Translation: CASSDTGVETDTQYF.

This clonotype was found a few times. V gene TRBV28 combines with J gene TRBJ2-3; 8 bases match TRBD2. Germline values: CDR1 MDHEN, CDR2 SYDVKM. The length of the CDR3 is 14 residues. Trimming cost V 11 bases and J 4 bases; bases outside gene matches: 11. The CDR3 protein is CAGMGSGSSDTQYF. The CDR3, as DNA: TGTGCCGGGATGGGAAGCGGGAGTTCAGATACGCAGTATTTT.

The rearrangement uses TRBV10-2 and TRBJ1-4; D is unresolved. The germline CDR1 and CDR2 sequences are WSHSY and SAAADI. The CDR3 covers 15 residues. Trimming left V 6 bases short and J 8 bases short, with 19 bases between. This CDR3 reads CASSPTGGPREKLFF. The CDR3 DNA follows: TGCGCCAGCAGCCCGACGGGAGGCCCTCGGGAAAAACTGTTTTTT.

V and J are TRBV7-2 and TRBJ2-5, with unresolved D. CDR3 length: 15 amino acids. Germline CDR1 is SGHTA and CDR2 is FQGNSA. V lost 8 bases and J 1 base, leaving 17 bases between the germline ends. The CDR3 spells CASSVTAAPQETQYF. CDR3 bases: TGTGCCAGCTCCGTCACGGCAGCGCCCCAAGAGACCCAGTACTTC.

The chain links TRBV5-1 to TRBJ2-3; perhaps TRBD2 as D (5 bases). The CDR3 extends over 15 amino acids. Trimming removed 0 bases from V and 5 bases from J, with 13 bases in between. CDR1 SGHRS and CDR2 YFSETQ come from the germline V gene. CDR3 coding DNA: TGCGCCAGCAGCTTGGGTGCCATACTAGGAGATACGCAGTATTTT. This gives the protein CASSLGAILGDTQYF.

A few counts support this clonotype. The rearrangement links TRBV7-2 to TRBJ2-7; weak D call: TRBD1 (6 bases). Germline lookup yields CDR1 SGHTA and CDR2 FQGNSA. This CDR3 comprises 15 residues. The V and J ends lost 1 base and 1 base respectively, with 11 bases between them. The DNA for the CDR3 is TGTGCCAGCAGCTTAGGGGACACCCCGTCCTACGAGCAGTACTTC. It codes for CASSLGDTPSYEQYF.

The chain carries TRBV6-1 and TRBJ2-4; the D is unclear. With 9 bases removed from V and 0 bases from J, the gap between germline ends came to 18 bases. CDR1 MNHNS and CDR2 SASEGT come from the germline V gene. This CDR3 has 16 amino acids. CDR3 sequence: CASPPQGRIAKNIQYF. The CDR3 DNA reads as TGTGCCAGTCCCCCCCAAGGTCGTATAGCCAAAAACATTCAGTACTTC.

This clonotype came up a few times. This chain connects TRBV20-1 to TRBJ2-2, with 7 nucleotides matching TRBD1. Per germline, CDR1 DFQATT and CDR2 SNEGSKA (reference sequence). There are 14 residues in the CDR3. Unmatched junction bases numbered 5, after V lost 0 bases and J lost 7 bases. CDR3 amino acids: CSAREVTGSGELFF. CDR3 DNA: TGCAGTGCTAGAGAGGTGACAGGGAGCGGGGAGCTGTTTTTT.

The chain is built from TRBV5-6 and TRBJ2-3; a weak D match, TRBD2 (5 bases). The CDR3 runs to 12 residues. The V and J ends lost 0 bases and 14 bases respectively, with 13 bases between them. From germline, CDR1 is SGHDT and CDR2 YYEEEE. The CDR3 region is CASSLAALAMYF. For the CDR3, the DNA is TGTGCCAGCAGCTTGGCGGCGTTAGCGATGTATTTT.

The CDR3 nucleotides read TGTGCCAGCAGCTTAGCGTCGTACAGAGCCTCTGGAAACACCATATATTTT. Amino acid sequence: CASSLASYRASGNTIYF. The chain recombines TRBV7-6 with TRBJ1-3; D remains unclear. V lost 0 bases and J lost 0, with 12 bases in between. The CDR3 totals 17 residues. The germline V gene has CDR1 SGHVS and CDR2 FNYEAQ.